This TCR beta chain was retrieved from a study of T cell repertoires in cytomegalovirus infection. About the research overall: Selection of CMV epitopes for the study included recently identified HLA-C-restricted and well-studied HLA-B-restricted ones. A matching HLA type, together with CMV infection, was signaled by public TCR beta signatures. Study-wide points: In two of eight donors, the top clonotype was HLA-C-restricted CMV-specific.

Trimming left V 2 bases short and J 7 bases short, with 15 bases between. The CDR3 runs 15 residues. Per the germline V gene, CDR1 is SGHAT and CDR2 is FQNNGV. MiXCR, run by TCRdb on the reads, gives a single entry per CDR3 protein. The sample records approximately 310,000 distinct CDR3 sequences, around 25% being singletons. Turning to this clonotype: Its antigen is unknown.

The rearrangement uses TRBV11-2 and TRBJ2-1; possible D gene TRBD2, 6 bases. The starting material was cultured PBMCs, obtained from culture after CMV antigen stimulation. This clonotype was sampled from a human donor in good health (CMV status not recorded). Some clones in this sample may be carry-over from other donors' samples. The CDR3 loop reads CASSLRTNLRNEQFF. The CDR3 DNA reads as TGTGCCAGCAGCTTAAGGACTAACCTTCGAAATGAGCAGTTCTTC.